This paragraph reports one T cell receptor (beta chain). Its antigen has not been determined. It has no much larger one-base neighbor in the sample; base qualities were not kept. This sample was included in a study of blood T cell repertoires in COVID-19 (dated by TCRdb to 2020 to 2021). In terms of the full investigation: Samples from collaborators originated in the United States, Italy and Spain and spanned both the acute and convalescent phases of COVID-19. The prospective study material was composed of cDNA or gDNA derived from T cells, B-cell-depleted T cells, or PBMCs. The dataset comprised deeply sampled blood TCRbeta repertoires from subjects exposed to, actively infected with, or recovered from COVID-19. A freely available public database, intended as a resource for researchers studying the immune response to SARS-CoV-2, is where the repertoires were released. The samples were drawn from two sources: the first 160 participants of the ongoing ImmuneRACE study, and 1,254 subjects contributed by 6 global collaborators. The sample metadata nearly always contained a de-identified subject ID, COVID-19 status, age in years and sex. HLA class I and class II types, where available, came from metadata supplied by the sample provider rather than from assay-based typing. Study-wide conclusions, independent of this receptor: Clinical and demographic metadata were provided uncurated, with the amount varying by source and participant.

As encoded in the germline V gene, CDR1 is MNHEY while CDR2 is SVGAGI. From the cysteine through the phenylalanine, the CDR3 covers 13 amino acids. CDR3 DNA only is kept here, 39 bases in frame from base 1. Trimming accounts for 6 bases at V and 9 bases at J, while the number of junction bases matched to no gene is 7. The immunoSEQ Assay, a bias-controlled multiplex PCR, was used to amplify TCRbeta CDR3 regions from genomic DNA. The authors processed their data as follows. Within the assay, amplification of reference gene primers was used to estimate how many nucleated cells each sample contained. To quantify the absolute abundance of each unique TCRbeta CDR3 rearrangement, sequence reads were collapsed and filtered. For each sample, productive Simpson clonality was calculated as the square root of Simpson's diversity index across productive rearrangements. TCRdb mirrors the immuneACCESS table, restricted to in-frame sequences. Some clones are absent from its copies; in checked studies, under half trace to an unresolved V gene, and the reason for the others is unknown. V, J and clone size were drawn from that table, and D and trimming were deduced from the DNA. This sample has some 320,000 clones in its table, and roughly 90% of those were observed once. Clones ranked in the top ten supply 2.5% to 3.5% of the sample.

Participants in the prospective study were aged roughly 18 to 100 years, lived in 20 to 30 United States geographic areas, and enrolled through a virtual design. Cohort assignment in the prospective study relied on participant-reported clinical history from a screening survey and a study questionnaire. Exposed participants had been in contact with someone with a PCR-confirmed or clinician-diagnosed COVID-19 case within 2 weeks of study entry. Each participant in the prospective study had whole blood, serum and a nasopharyngeal or oropharyngeal swab collected by mobile phlebotomists. Prospective study participants could optionally give additional blood draws and questionnaires over a roughly two-month period. Blood samples from the prospective study were shipped frozen or at room temperature prior to DNA extraction.

Recombination linked TRBV6-5 to TRBJ1-3, and TRBD1 aligns with 8 junction nucleotides. Sequenced sample: PBMCs or T cells enriched from blood (not recorded which). The TCR was taken from a woman in her forties or fifties who had been exposed to COVID-19. At the DNA level, the sequence is TGTGCCAGCAGGGGACAGGCCGTTGGCACCATATATTTT. Its product reads: CASRGQAVGTIYF.